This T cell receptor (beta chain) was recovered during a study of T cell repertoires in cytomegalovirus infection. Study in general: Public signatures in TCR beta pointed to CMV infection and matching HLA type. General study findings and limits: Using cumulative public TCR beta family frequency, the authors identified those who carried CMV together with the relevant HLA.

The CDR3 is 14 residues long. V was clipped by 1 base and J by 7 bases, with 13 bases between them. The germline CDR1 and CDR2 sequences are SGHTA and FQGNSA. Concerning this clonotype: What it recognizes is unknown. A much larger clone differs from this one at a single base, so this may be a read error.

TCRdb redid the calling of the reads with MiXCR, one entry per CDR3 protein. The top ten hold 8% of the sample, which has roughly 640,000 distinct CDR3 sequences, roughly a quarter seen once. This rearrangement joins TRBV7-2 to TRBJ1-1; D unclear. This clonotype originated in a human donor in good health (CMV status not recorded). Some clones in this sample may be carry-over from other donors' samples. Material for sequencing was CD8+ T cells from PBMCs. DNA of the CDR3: TGTGCCAGCAGCTTAGGCTACACCGGGATTGAAGCTTTCTTT. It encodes CASSLGYTGIEAFF.